This T cell receptor (beta chain) appears in the sequencing data of a study of blood T cell repertoires in COVID-19. Study-level information: Acute and convalescent COVID-19 specimens originated in the United States, Italy and Spain. Nucleic acid was either cDNA or gDNA, and it came from T cells, B-cell-depleted T cells, or PBMCs.

Source study methods: Cell counts per sample came from amplifying reference gene primers. Generated by immunoSEQ multiplex PCR, the TCRdb table keeps only in-frame clones and is missing some. Clone size and the V and J calls come from that table; the DNA yielded D and trimming. The sample records some 47,000 clones, approximately 90% being singletons. Trimming took 4 bases from V and 0 from J; bases not matched to a gene: 6. CDR3 length equals 15 residues. Looked up from germline, CDR1 is SGHRS and CDR2 is YFSETQ. The clonotype comes from a man between 65 and 85 years old with acute or convalescent COVID-19. Source material: peripheral blood. The gene calls are TRBV5-1 and TRBJ1-1; 7 bases are shared with TRBD1. CDR3 sequence: CASSMTGNVNTEAFF. The CDR3 region has the DNA TGCGCCAGCAGCATGACAGGGAACGTGAACACTGAAGCTTTCTTT.